The 10 T cell receptor beta chains given below trace back to one sample, sequenced in a study of graft-versus-host responses after intestinal transplantation. The protocol was immunoSEQ multiplex PCR, while the TCRdb copy is restricted to in-frame clones and leaves out a portion. The sample carries 90,000 to 100,000 clones, more than 75% recorded once. This sample comprised PBMCs, obtained 255 days after intestinal transplant. The receptors come from a human patient who received an intestinal transplant, so some T cells may come from the graft donor.

The count of this clone is one. It may be a read error: a sequence one base away is much more abundant. This sample also contains other DNA sequences that code for the same CDR3. The V gene is TRBV6-4, the J gene TRBJ2-3; 11 bases are a match to TRBD2. V lost 0 bases and J lost 6; bases outside the gene matches: 2. Germline V gene sequence: CDR1 MRHNA, CDR2 SNTAGT. The length of the CDR3 is 15 residues. The CDR3 DNA is TGTGCCAGCAGTGACTCTAGCGGGGGGGCCGATACGCAGTATTTT. Its translation: CASSDSSGGADTQYF.

In this sample, this clone turned up a few times. The chain employs TRBV28 and TRBJ2-7; the D is unclear. Trimming removed 7 bases from V and 3 bases from J, with 10 bases in between. CDR1 and CDR2 from the germline V gene are MDHEN and SYDVKM. The CDR3 contains 12 residues. CDR3 sequence: CASMGSVYEQYF. Here the CDR3 DNA reads TGTGCCAGCATGGGGTCCGTCTACGAGCAGTACTTC.

Turning to this clone: The germline gene is not matched at one end of the junction; a read error may be the cause. Here the CDR3 reads CASSSGVSSTDTQYF. The CDR3 DNA follows: TGTGCTAGCAGTTCAGGAGTTTCTAGCACAGATACGCAGTATTTT. The chain carries TRBV7-7 and TRBJ2-3, with no clear D. This CDR3 contains 15 residues. Germline lookup yields CDR1 SSHAT and CDR2 FNYEAQ (reference sequence).

The chain employs TRBV5-4 and TRBJ2-2, with 8 bases that match TRBD1. The CDR3 is 16 amino acids. Looked up from germline, CDR1 is SGHNT and CDR2 is YYREEE (reference sequence). Losses at the gene ends were 5 bases for V and 1 base for J; bases not matched to a gene: 7. The chain's CDR3 is CASSLGQGMNTGELFF. In nucleotides, the CDR3 is TGTGCCAGCAGTCTCGGACAGGGAATGAACACCGGGGAGCTGTTTTTT.

The rearrangement uses TRBV27 and TRBJ2-1; D possibly corresponds to TRBD1 (6 bases). Per the germline V gene, CDR1 is MNHEY and CDR2 is SMNVEV (reference sequence). V was shortened by 3 bases and J by 8 bases, with 17 bases between the two germline ends. The CDR3 consists of 15 residues. CDR3 amino acids: CASSLQGPRVDEQFF. CDR3 coding DNA: TGTGCCAGCAGTTTGCAGGGGCCCCGAGTTGATGAGCAGTTCTTC.

CDR3 sequence reads: CASSPRGRESRDTIYF. In nucleotides, the CDR3 is TGTGCCAGCAGCCCTCGTGGGAGGGAGTCGAGAGACACCATATATTTT. The gene calls are TRBV28 and TRBJ1-3, with no clear D. V dropped 6 bases and J dropped 8 bases, with 23 bases sitting between them. The CDR3 totals 16 residues. CDR1 is MDHEN and CDR2 is SYDVKM in the germline V gene.

The chain is built from TRBV19 and TRBJ2-7; unclear D gene. Deletions cut 4 bases from V and 3 bases from J, with 10 bases between. The CDR3 has 13 amino acids. The V gene's germline CDR1 is LNHDA and CDR2 SQIVND (reference sequence). The CDR3 sequence is CASSRALLYEQYF. As DNA, the CDR3 is TGTGCCAGTAGTAGGGCCCTCCTCTACGAGCAGTACTTC.

The V call is TRBV11-3, the J call TRBJ2-1; 12 bases match TRBD2. The CDR3 length is 19 residues. CDR1 and CDR2 from the germline V gene are SGHNT and YENEEA. After removal of 5 bases from V and 10 bases from J, the junction contained 21 bases not matched to a gene. CDR3 region: CASSPGGARLAGVQGEQFF. In DNA form, the CDR3 reads TGTGCCAGCAGCCCCGGCGGAGCCCGACTAGCGGGGGTCCAGGGGGAGCAGTTCTTC.

V and J are TRBV30 and TRBJ1-2; the D gene is possibly TRBD1 (5 bases). V gave up 3 bases and J gave up 6 bases, with 11 bases separating them. Germline CDR1 is GTSNPN and CDR2 is SVGIG (reference sequence). The CDR3 length is 12 residues. This CDR3 reads CAWSWGGDGYTF. The CDR3 region has the DNA TGTGCCTGGAGCTGGGGGGGAGATGGCTACACCTTC.

This sequence joins TRBV2 and TRBJ2-3, with D unresolved. The CDR3 totals 15 residues. V was clipped by 7 bases and J by 3 bases, with 17 bases between them. The germline CDR1 and CDR2 sequences are SNHLY and FYNNEI. This chain's CDR3 is CASTLHTPGTDTQYF. In nucleotides, the CDR3 is TGTGCCAGCACCCTCCACACCCCAGGAACAGATACGCAGTATTTT.